This section outlines one TCR beta chain sequence together with its context. This entry is derived from a study of shared clonotypes between healthy human individuals. Clones were sequenced by immunoSEQ multiplex PCR, and TCRdb holds only the in-frame ones, with some missing. The sample has a few million clones; more than 90% are singletons. Trimming stripped 3 bases from V and 5 bases from J, with 11 bases between. The length of the CDR3 is 14 residues. Germline V gene lookup returns CDR1 GTSNPN and CDR2 SVGIG (reference sequence). Source material: naive CD4+ T cells sorted from blood. The subset was: CD45RA+ positively selected. The genes are TRBV30 and TRBJ1-6, with D tentatively TRBD1 (6 bases). The sequence was collected from a man aged 18 to 30 in good health. The CDR3 coding sequence is TGTGCCTGGAGGACAGGAGAAAATAATTCACCCCTCCACTTT. Its translation: CAWRTGENNSPLHF.